The present T cell receptor (beta chain) was sequenced within a study of blood T cell repertoires in COVID-19. Across the study: Sites across the United States, Italy and Spain contributed samples from acute and convalescent COVID-19. T cells, B-cell-depleted T cells, or PBMCs provided the cDNA or gDNA that served as material.

Method: immunoSEQ multiplex PCR; TCRdb's copy keeps in-frame clones and lacks some. The table has fewer than 200,000 clones, roughly 87% seen once; the top ten hold roughly 9%. The germline gives CDR1 SGHRS, CDR2 YFSETQ. V was clipped by 0 bases and J by 0 bases, with 6 bases between them. This CDR3 spans 14 amino acids. The genes are TRBV5-1 and TRBJ1-2; no definite D call. This TCR derives from a woman aged 70-85 years with acute or convalescent COVID-19. Sequenced input: peripheral blood. Here the CDR3 DNA reads TGCGCCAGCAGCTTGGAAACTGCTAACTATGGCTACACCTTC. Amino acid sequence: CASSLETANYGYTF.